This TCR beta chain was sequenced for a study of shared T cell receptors in the human thymus (TCRdb year 2021). Background on the whole study: The study examined how self-reactive, shared T-cell receptor alpha chains are generated in the human thymus.

Turning to this clone: Its cognate antigen has yet to be identified. It has no much larger one-base neighbor in the sample; base qualities were not kept.

Library preparation was by the immunoSEQ multiplex PCR assay. TCRdb carries this immuneACCESS record with in-frame sequences only. Its versions omit some clonotypes, under half of them owing to an unresolved V gene in the studies checked, with the rest unexplained. The sample table contains 500,000 to 750,000 clones; only one count was recorded for approximately 87% of them. Around 0.0099% of the sample is taken by the ten largest. The CDR3 starts with the cysteine, ends with the phenylalanine, and has 15 residues. Kept here is only the CDR3 DNA, which spans 45 bases and is read in frame from base 1. Another study also made use of these data, one on human thymus T cells. The other study reports the following: Immunologically healthy infants undergoing open corrective cardiac surgery for congenital heart defects in Finland were used as donors. Thymus tissue was collected as surgical resects that were removed during corrective cardiac surgery. Both the thymic and the peripheral blood repertoires appeared to show biased V and J gene segment usage. The related research found that thymic TCR repertoires overlapped highly between unrelated individuals. TCR alpha and beta repertoires from seven to nine infant thymus samples and a few related peripheral blood samples were characterized in the study. The infant donors were roughly 7 to 244 days old, and the cohort included more than five males and a couple of females. Thymocytes were mechanically released from the tissue and were stored as pellets of about 9-33 million cells at -70 degrees C. Genomic DNA was extracted from frozen cell pellets with a QIAsymphony instrument. The immunoSEQ multiplex PCR assay was used to amplify the TCRB and TCRAD loci from a standardized amount of quality-controlled genomic DNA. The amplicons covered the V(D)J region and were long enough to include the CDR3 and to identify the V and J genes. Through the commercial immunoSEQ service, the amplicons were sequenced on an Illumina platform. Primer bias and sequencing errors were corrected using previously described methods, and TCRAD and TCRB definitions followed the IMGT database. Repertoires were analysed with immunoSEQ Analyzer 3.0 and VDJTools, covering basic statistics, V/J segment usage, diversity estimates, rarefaction and pairwise overlap. To estimate diversity, the Chao1, ChaoE, Efron-Thisted, Shannon and inverse Simpson indices were applied, and diversity was also estimated on datasets down-sampled to the smallest sample. Repertoire overlap was assessed by strict matching of CDR3 nucleotide sequence, V gene and J gene, and clustering was done by Jaccard-based multidimensional scaling. On average, thymus samples yielded roughly 800,000 unique TCRB clonotypes, whereas blood samples yielded roughly 80,000.

Sequencing was done on a sample of thymocytes. The sequence came from a boy younger than two with a congenital heart defect. Donor details come from another sample of the same person, matched by shared clones. The V gene is TRBV1 and the J gene is TRBJ2-7; the table gives TRBD2 as D, unverified against the DNA. TRBV1 is termed a pseudogene. The nucleotides are TGCACCAGCAGCCCGGGACTAGCGGGGGAGAGTGAGCAGTACTTC. Its coded protein is CTSSPGLAGESEQYF.